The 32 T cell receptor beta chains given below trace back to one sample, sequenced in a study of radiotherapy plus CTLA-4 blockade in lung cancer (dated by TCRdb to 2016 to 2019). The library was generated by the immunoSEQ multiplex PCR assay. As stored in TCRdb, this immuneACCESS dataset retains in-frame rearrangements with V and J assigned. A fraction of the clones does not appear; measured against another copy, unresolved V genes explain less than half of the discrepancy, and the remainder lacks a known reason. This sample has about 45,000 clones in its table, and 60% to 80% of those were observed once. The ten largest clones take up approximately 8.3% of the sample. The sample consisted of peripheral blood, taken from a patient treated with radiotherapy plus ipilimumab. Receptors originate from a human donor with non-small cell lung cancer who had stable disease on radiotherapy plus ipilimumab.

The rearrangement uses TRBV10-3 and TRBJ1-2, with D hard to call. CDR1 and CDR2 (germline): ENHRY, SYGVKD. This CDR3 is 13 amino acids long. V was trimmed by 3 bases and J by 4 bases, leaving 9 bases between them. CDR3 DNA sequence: TGTGCCATCAGTGACGGCAACTTCTATGGCTACACCTTC. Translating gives CAISDGNFYGYTF.

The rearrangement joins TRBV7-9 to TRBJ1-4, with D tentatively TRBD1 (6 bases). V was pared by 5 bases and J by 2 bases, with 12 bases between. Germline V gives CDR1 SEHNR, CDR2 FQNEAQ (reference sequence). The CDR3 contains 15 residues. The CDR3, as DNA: TGTGCCAGCAGCCGCACAGGGAGGACTAATGAAAAACTGTTTTTT. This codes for CASSRTGRTNEKLFF. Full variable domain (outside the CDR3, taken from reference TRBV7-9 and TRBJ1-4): DTGVSQNPRHKITKRGQNVTFRCDPISEHNRLYWYRQTLGQGPEFLTYFQNEAQLEKSRLLSDRFSAERPKGSFSTLEIQRTEQGDSAMYLCASSRTGRTNEKLFFGSGTQLSVL.

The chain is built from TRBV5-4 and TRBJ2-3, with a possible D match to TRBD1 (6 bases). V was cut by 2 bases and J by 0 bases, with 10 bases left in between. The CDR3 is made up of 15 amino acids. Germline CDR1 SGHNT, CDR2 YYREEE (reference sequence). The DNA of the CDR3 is TGTGCCAGCAGCTTACAGGGCGGGAGCACAGATACGCAGTATTTT. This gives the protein CASSLQGGSTDTQYF.

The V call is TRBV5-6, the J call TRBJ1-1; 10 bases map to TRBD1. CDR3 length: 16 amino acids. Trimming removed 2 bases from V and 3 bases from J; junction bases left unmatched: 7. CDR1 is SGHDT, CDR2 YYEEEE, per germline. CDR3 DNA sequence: TGTGCCAGCAGCTTAGGTTATGGGACAGGGGACACTGAAGCTTTCTTT. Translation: CASSLGYGTGDTEAFF.

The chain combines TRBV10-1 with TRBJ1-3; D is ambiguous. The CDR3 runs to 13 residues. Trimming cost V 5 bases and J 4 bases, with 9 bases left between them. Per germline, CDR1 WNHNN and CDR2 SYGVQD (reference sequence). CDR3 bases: TGCGCCAGCAGTTCGGGGATCGGAAACACCATATATTTT. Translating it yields CASSSGIGNTIYF.

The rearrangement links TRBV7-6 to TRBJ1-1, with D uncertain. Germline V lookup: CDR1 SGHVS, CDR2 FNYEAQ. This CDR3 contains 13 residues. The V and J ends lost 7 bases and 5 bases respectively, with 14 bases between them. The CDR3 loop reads CASTSGVWTEAFF. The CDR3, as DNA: TGTGCCAGCACTTCGGGAGTCTGGACTGAAGCTTTCTTT.

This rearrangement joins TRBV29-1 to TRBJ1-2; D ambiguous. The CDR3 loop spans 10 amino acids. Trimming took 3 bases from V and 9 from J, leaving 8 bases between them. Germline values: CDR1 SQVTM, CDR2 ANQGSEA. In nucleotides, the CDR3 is TGCAGCGTTGAGGACCGAAGCTACACCTTC. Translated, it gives CSVEDRSYTF.

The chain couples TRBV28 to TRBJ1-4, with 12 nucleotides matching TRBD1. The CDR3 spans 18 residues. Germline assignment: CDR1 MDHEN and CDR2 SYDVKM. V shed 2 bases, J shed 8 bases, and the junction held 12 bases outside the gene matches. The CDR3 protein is CASSLGIRDRGLREKLFF. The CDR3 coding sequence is TGTGCCAGCAGTTTAGGGATAAGGGACAGGGGGCTCAGGGAAAAACTGTTTTTT.

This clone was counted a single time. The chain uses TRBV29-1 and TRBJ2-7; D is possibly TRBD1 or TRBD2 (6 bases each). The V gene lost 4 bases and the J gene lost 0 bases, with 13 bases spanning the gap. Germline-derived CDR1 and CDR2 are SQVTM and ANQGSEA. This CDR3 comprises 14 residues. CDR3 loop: CSVAGGPSSYEQYF. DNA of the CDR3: TGCAGCGTTGCTGGGGGGCCTAGCTCCTACGAGCAGTACTTC.

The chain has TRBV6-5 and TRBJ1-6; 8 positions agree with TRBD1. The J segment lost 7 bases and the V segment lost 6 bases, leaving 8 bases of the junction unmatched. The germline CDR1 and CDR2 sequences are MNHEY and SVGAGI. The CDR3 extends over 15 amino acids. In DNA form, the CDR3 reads TGTGCCAGCAGACTACAGGGGGAGGAGAATTCACCCCTCCACTTT. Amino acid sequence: CASRLQGEENSPLHF.

The CDR3 loop is CASSPGQAHQPQHF. Written as DNA, the CDR3 is TGTGCCAGCTCACCGGGGCAGGCACATCAGCCCCAGCATTTT. The chain uses TRBV18 and TRBJ1-5; a weak D match, TRBD1 (5 bases). Germline V lookup: CDR1 KGHSH, CDR2 LQKENI. V was cut by 3 bases and J by 5 bases, with 11 bases left in between. The CDR3 is 14 amino acids.

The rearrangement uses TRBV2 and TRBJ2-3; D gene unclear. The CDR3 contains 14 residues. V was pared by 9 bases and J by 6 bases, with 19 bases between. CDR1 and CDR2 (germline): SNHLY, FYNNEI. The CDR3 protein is CASTMTHLGDTQYF. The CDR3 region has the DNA TGTGCCAGTACCATGACCCACCTCGGGGATACGCAGTATTTT.

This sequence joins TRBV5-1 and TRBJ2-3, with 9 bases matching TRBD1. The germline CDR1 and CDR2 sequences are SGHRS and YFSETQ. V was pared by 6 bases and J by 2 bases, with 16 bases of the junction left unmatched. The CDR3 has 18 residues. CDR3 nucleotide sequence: TGCGCCAGCATCTTCCGCCCGAAGAACAGGGGGCACACAGATACGCAGTATTTT. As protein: CASIFRPKNRGHTDTQYF.

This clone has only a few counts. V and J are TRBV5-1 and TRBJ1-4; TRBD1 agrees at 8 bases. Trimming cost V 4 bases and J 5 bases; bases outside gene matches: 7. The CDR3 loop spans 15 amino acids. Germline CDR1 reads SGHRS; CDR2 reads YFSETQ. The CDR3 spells CASSPHWTGNEKLFF. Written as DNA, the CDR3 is TGCGCCAGCAGCCCCCATTGGACAGGGAATGAAAAACTGTTTTTT.

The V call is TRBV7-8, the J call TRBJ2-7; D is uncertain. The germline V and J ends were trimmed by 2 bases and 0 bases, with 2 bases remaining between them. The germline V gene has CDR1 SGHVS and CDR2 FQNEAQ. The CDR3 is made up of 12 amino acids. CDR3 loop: CASSLSSYEQYF. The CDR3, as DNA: TGTGCCAGCAGCTTAAGCTCCTACGAGCAGTACTTC.

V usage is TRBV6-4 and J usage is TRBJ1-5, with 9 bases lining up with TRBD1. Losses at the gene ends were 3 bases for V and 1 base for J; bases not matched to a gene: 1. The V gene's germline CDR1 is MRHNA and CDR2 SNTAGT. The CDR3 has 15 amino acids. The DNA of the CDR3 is TGTGCCAGCAGTGAGGGGACAGGGAGCAATCAGCCCCAGCATTTT. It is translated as CASSEGTGSNQPQHF.

In nucleotides, the CDR3 is TGTGCCAGCAGTCCCGCGGACGTCTATGGCTACACCTTC. This encodes CASSPADVYGYTF. The genes are TRBV28 and TRBJ1-2; D unresolved. The CDR3 length is 13 residues. V was clipped by 5 bases and J by 4 bases, with 11 bases between them. Germline CDR1 and CDR2: MDHEN and SYDVKM.

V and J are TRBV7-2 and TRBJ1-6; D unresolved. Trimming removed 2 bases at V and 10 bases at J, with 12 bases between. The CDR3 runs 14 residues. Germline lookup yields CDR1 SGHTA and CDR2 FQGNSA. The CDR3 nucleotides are TGTGCCAGCAGCTTATTTCCAGGCGAATCACCCCTCCACTTT. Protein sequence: CASSLFPGESPLHF.

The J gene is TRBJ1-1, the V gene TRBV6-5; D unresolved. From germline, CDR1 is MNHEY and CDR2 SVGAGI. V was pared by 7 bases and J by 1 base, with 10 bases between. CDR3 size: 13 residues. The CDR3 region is CASTPPQNTEAFF. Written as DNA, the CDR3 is TGTGCCAGCACCCCGCCGCAGAACACTGAAGCTTTCTTT.

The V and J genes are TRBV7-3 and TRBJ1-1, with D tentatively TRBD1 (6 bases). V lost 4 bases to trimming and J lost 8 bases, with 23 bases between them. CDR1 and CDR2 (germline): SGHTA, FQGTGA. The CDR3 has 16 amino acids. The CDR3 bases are TGTGCCAGCAGCTCCGGGACACAGGCCCCATACGCCGAAGCTTTCTTT. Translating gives CASSSGTQAPYAEAFF. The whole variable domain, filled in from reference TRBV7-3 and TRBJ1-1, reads GAGVSQTPSNKVTEKGKYVELRCDPISGHTALYWYRQSLGQGPEFLIYFQGTGAADDSGLPNDRFFAVRPEGSVSTLKIQRTERGDSAVYLCASSSGTQAPYAEAFFGQGTRLTVV.

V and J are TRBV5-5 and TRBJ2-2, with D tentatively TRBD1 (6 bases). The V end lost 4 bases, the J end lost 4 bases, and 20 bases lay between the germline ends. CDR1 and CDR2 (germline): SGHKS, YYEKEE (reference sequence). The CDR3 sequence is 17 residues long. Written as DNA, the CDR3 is TGTGCCAGCAGCCCGGCAGGGGCGAAGGGGAGCACCGGGGAGCTGTTTTTT. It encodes CASSPAGAKGSTGELFF.

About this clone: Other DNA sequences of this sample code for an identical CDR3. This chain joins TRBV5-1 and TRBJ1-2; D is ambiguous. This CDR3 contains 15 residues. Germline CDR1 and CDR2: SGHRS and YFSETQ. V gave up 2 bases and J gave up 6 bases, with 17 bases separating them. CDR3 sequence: CASSFVTGSGDGYTF. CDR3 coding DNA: TGCGCCAGCAGCTTCGTTACCGGCAGCGGGGATGGCTACACCTTC.

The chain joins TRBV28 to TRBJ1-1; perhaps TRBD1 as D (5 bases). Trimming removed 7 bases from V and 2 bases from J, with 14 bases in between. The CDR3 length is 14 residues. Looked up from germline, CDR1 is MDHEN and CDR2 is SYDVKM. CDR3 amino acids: CASIPTGRNTEAFF. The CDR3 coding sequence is TGTGCCAGCATTCCTACAGGACGTAACACTGAAGCTTTCTTT.

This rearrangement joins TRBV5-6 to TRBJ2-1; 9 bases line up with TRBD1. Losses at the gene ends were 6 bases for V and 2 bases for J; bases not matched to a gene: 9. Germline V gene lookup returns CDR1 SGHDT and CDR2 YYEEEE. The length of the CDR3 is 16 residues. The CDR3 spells CASTPGTGTAYNEQFF. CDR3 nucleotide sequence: TGTGCCAGCACCCCTGGGACAGGGACCGCCTACAATGAGCAGTTCTTC.

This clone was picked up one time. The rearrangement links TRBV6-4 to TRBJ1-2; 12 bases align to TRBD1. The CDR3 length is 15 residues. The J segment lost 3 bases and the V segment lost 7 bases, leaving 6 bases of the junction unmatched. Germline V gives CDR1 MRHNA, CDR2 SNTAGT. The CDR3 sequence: CASNPGTGGDYGYTF. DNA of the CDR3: TGTGCCAGCAATCCCGGGACAGGGGGCGACTATGGCTACACCTTC.

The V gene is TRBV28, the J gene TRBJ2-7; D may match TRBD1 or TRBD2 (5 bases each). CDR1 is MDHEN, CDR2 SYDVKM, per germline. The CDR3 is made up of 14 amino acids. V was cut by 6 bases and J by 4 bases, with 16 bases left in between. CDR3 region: CASSVGAARYEQYF. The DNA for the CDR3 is TGTGCCAGCAGCGTCGGGGCCGCGCGGTACGAGCAGTACTTC.

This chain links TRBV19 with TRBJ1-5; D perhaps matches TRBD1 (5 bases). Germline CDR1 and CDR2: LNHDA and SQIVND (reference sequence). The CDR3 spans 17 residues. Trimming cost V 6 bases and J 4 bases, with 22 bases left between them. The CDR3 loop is CASRVGGAVGRNQPQHF. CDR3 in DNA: TGTGCCAGTAGAGTAGGAGGAGCGGTGGGACGTAATCAGCCCCAGCATTTT.

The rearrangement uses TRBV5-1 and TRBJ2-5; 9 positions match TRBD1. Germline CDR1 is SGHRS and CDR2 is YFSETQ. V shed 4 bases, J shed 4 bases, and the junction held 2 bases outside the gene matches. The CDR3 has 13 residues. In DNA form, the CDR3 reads TGCGCCAGCAGCGCGGGACAGGGAGAGACCCAGTACTTC. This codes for CASSAGQGETQYF.

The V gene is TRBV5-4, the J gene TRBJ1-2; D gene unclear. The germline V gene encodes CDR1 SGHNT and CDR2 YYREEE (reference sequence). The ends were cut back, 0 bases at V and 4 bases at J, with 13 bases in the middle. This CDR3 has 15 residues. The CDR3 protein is CASSLGGKEAYGYTF. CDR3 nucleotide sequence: TGTGCCAGCAGCTTGGGAGGGAAAGAGGCCTATGGCTACACCTTC. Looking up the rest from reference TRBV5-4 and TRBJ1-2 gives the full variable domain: ETGVTQSPTHLIKTRGQQVTLRCSSQSGHNTVSWYQQALGQGPQFIFQYYREEENGRGNFPPRFSGLQFPNYSSELNVNALELDDSALYLCASSLGGKEAYGYTFGSGTRLTVV.

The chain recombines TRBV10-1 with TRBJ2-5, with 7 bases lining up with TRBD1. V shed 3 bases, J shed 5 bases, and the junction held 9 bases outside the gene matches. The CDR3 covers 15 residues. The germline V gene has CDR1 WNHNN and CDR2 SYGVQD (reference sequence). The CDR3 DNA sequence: TGCGCCAGCAGTGACTCCACAGGGGCCAGGGAGACCCAGTACTTC. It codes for CASSDSTGARETQYF.

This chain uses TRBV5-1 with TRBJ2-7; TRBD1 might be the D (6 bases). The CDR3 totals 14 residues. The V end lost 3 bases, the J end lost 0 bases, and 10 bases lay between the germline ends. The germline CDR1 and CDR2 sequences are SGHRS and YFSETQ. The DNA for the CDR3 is TGCGCCAGCAGCTCGGACAGCCTCTCCTACGAGCAGTACTTC. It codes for CASSSDSLSYEQYF.

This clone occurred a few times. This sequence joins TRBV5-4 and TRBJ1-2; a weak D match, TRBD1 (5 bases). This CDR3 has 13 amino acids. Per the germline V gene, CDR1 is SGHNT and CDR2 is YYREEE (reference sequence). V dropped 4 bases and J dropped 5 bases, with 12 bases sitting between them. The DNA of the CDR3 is TGTGCCAGCAGCCTCCCGGGACGGTATGGCTACACCTTC. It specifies CASSLPGRYGYTF.